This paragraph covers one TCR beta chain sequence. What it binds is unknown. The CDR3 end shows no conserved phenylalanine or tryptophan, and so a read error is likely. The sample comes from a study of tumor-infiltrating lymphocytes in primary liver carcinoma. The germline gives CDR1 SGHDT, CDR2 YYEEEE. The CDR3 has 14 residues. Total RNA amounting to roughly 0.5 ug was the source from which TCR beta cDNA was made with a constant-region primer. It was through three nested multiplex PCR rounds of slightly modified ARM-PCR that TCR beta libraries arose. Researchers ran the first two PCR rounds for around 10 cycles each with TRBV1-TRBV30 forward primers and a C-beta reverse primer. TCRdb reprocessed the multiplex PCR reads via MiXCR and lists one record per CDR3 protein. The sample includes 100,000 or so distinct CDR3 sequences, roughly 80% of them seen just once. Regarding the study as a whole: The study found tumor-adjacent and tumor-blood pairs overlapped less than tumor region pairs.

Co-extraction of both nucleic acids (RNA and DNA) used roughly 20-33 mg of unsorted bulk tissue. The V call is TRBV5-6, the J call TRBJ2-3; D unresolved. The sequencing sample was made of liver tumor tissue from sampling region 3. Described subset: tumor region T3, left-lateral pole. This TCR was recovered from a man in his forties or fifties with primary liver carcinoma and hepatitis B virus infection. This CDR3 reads CASSLSGNTDTQYY. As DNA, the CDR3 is TGCGCCAGCAGCTTGTCCGGTAACACAGATACGCAGTATTAT.